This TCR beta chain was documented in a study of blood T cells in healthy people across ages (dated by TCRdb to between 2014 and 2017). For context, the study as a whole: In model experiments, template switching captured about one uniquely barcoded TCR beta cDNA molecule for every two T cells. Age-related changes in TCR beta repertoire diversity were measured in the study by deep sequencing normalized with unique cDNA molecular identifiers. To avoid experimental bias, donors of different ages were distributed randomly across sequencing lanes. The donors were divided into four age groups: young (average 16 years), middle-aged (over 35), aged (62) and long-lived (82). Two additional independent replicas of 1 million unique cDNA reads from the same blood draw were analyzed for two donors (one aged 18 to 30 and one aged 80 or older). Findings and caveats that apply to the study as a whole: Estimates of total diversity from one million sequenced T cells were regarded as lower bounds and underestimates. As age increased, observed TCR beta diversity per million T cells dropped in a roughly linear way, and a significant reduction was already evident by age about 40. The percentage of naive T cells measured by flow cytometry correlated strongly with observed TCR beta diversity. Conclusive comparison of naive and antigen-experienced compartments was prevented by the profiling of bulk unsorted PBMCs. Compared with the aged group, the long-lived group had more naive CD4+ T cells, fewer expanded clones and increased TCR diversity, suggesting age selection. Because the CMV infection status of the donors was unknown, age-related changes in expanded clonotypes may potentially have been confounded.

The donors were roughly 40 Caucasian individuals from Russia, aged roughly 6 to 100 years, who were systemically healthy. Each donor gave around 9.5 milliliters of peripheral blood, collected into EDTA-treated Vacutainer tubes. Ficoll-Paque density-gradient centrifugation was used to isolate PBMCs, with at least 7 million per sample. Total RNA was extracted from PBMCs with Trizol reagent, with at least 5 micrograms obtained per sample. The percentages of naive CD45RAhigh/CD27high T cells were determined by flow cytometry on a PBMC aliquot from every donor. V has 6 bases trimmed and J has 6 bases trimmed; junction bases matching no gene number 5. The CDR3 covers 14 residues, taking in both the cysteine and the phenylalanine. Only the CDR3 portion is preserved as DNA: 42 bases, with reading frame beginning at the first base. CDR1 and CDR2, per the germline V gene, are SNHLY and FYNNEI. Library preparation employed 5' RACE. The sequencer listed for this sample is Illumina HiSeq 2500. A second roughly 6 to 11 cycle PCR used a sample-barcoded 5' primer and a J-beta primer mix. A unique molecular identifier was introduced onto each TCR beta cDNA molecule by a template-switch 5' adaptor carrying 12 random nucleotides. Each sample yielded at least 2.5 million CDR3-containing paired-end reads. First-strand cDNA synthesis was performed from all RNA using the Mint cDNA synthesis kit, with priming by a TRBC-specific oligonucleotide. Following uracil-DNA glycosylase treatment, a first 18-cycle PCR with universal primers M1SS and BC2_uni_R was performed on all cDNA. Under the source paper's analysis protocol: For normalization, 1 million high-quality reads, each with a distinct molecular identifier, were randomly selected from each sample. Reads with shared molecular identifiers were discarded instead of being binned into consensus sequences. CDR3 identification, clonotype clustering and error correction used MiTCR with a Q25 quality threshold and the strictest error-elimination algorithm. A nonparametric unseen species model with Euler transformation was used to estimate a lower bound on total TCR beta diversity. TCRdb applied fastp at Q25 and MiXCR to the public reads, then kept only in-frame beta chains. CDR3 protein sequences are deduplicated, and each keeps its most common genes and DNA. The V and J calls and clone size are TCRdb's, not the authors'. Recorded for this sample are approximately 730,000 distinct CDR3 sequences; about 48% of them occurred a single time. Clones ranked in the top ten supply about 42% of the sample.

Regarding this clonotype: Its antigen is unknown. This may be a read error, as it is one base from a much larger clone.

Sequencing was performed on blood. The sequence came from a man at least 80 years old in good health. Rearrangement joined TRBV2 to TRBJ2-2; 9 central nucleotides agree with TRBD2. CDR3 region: CASRTGTSSGELFF. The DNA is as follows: TGTGCCAGCAGGACCGGGACTAGCTCCGGGGAGCTGTTTTTT. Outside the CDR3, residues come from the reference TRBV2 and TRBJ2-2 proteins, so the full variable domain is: EPEVTQTPSHQVTQMGQEVILRCVPISNHLYFYWYRQILGQKVEFLVSFYNNEISEKSEIFDDQFSVERPDGSNFTLKIRSTKLEDSAMYFCASRTGTSSGELFFGEGSRLTVL.